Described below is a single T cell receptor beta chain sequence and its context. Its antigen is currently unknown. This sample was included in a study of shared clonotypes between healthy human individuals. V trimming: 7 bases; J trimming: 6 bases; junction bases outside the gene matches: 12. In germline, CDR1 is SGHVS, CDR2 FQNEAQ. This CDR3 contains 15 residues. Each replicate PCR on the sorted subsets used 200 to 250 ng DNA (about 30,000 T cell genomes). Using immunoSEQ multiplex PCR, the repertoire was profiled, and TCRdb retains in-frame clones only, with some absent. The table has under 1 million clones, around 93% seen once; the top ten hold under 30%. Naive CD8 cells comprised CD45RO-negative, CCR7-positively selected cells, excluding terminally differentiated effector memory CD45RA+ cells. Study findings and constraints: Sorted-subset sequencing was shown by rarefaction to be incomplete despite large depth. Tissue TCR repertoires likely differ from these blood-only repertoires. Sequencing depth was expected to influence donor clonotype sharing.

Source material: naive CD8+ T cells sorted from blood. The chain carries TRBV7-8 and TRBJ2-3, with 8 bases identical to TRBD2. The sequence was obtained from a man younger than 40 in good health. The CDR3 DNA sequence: TGTGCCAGCATTCCCACTAGCGGTTGGTCGGATACGCAGTATTTT. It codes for CASIPTSGWSDTQYF.